The 20 T cell receptor beta chains below were found in one sample sequenced in a study of T cells after posttransplantation cyclophosphamide. Profiled with immunoSEQ multiplex PCR; TCRdb holds only in-frame clones, not every one. The sample includes 2,000 or so clones, none of them occurring once. Busulfan-fludarabine conditioning, marrow transplant, and cyclophosphamide on days +3 and +4 were administered. The sample was PBMCs, taken 86 days after allogeneic stem cell transplant with posttransplant cyclophosphamide. The source is a female patient over 55 who received an allogeneic stem cell transplant from a related donor and was CMV-positive. Some of these T cells may belong to the graft donor.

By proportion, this clone is medium-sized. J is TRBJ2-7 and V is TRBV14; a possible D gene is TRBD2 (6 bases). The length of the CDR3 is 17 residues. V shed 0 bases and J shed 4 bases, with 19 bases lying between them. CDR1 is SGHDN, CDR2 FVKESK, per germline. CDR3 DNA: TGTGCCAGCAGCCAAGATGGAGGGCGTAAAATCATGTACGAGCAGTACTTC. Translated: CASSQDGGRKIMYEQYF.

This clone is deemed medium-sized. V gene TRBV14 combines with J gene TRBJ1-1; D might be TRBD1 (6 bases). The V end lost 8 bases, the J end lost 5 bases, and 15 bases lay between the germline ends. The CDR3 contains 13 residues. The V gene's germline CDR1 is SGHDN and CDR2 FVKESK. The CDR3 DNA follows: TGTGCCAGCCGATACGGGGGGGCGACTGAAGCTTTCTTT. Protein product: CASRYGGATEAFF.

In its sample, this clone is medium-sized (0.01 to 0.1%). The chain links TRBV27 to TRBJ1-1, with a weak D call TRBD1 (6 bases). Trimming took off 2 bases at V and 5 bases at J, with 15 bases between the two ends. In germline, CDR1 is MNHEY, CDR2 SMNVEV (reference sequence). The CDR3 runs 15 residues. The CDR3 DNA is TGTGCCAGCAGTTTAACCCCTACAGGGTATACTGAAGCTTTCTTT. It yields the protein CASSLTPTGYTEAFF.

Ten or more counts support this clone. The chain combines TRBV30 with TRBJ1-2; D gene unclear. CDR3 size: 14 residues. Germline CDR1 reads GTSNPN; CDR2 reads SVGIG (reference sequence). The V end was cut by 0 bases, the J end by 7 bases, with 15 bases between. In nucleotides, the CDR3 is TGTGCCTGGAGTGTAGGGCAGGTCAGCTCTGGCTACACCTTC. Amino acids: CAWSVGQVSSGYTF.

To note about this clone: This clone may be a read error of a much larger clone one base away. The rearrangement links TRBV7-2 to TRBJ2-7; D might be TRBD2 (6 bases). CDR1 and CDR2 from the germline V gene are SGHTA and FQGNSA. CDR3 length: 15 residues. The CDR3 loop is CASSLAASDSYQQYF. For the CDR3, the DNA is TGTGCCAGCAGCTTAGCAGCTAGCGACTCCTACCAGCAGTACTTC.

This clone was picked up many times. The chain carries TRBV6-2 or TRBV6-3 and TRBJ2-7; possible D gene TRBD1, 6 bases. Trimming shortened V by 6 bases and J by 0 bases, and 9 bases separated the two germline ends. Germline values: CDR1 MNHEY, CDR2 SVGEGT. This CDR3 has 13 amino acids. The CDR3 region is CASSRDTSYEQYF. In nucleotides, the CDR3 is TGTGCCAGCAGCCGGGACACCTCCTACGAGCAGTACTTC.

At least ten counts were recorded for this clone. The rearrangement links TRBV11-2 to TRBJ2-7, with TRBD2 matching 10 bases. With 4 bases clipped from V and 2 bases from J, the junction kept 5 bases outside the gene matches. CDR3 length equals 15 residues. In germline, CDR1 is SGHAT, CDR2 FQNNGV. In DNA form, the CDR3 reads TGTGCCAGCAGCTCACAGCGGGAGGGCCCCTACGAGCAGTACTTC. Encoded protein: CASSSQREGPYEQYF.

This clone ranks as medium-sized (0.01 to 0.1%). The chain is built from TRBV12-3 or TRBV12-4 and TRBJ2-7, with D perhaps TRBD2 (6 bases). Trimming cost V 3 bases and J 6 bases, with 15 bases left between them. This CDR3 region has 14 residues. CDR3 region: CASSFGSGKPEQYF. CDR3 bases: TGTGCCAGCAGTTTTGGTAGCGGCAAGCCCGAGCAGTACTTC.

The V call is TRBV24-1, the J call TRBJ2-7; D is possibly TRBD1 (5 bases). V was pared by 9 bases and J by 3 bases, with 14 bases between. The CDR3 extends over 13 amino acids. Germline loops: CDR1 KGHDR, CDR2 SFDVKD. The CDR3 spells CATSDGALYEQYF. The CDR3 DNA follows: TGTGCCACCTCTGATGGGGCCCTCTACGAGCAGTACTTC.

By share of the sample, this clone is medium-sized (0.01 to 0.1%). The J gene is TRBJ2-7, the V gene TRBV7-2, with TRBD2 matching over 12 bases. V was pared by 2 bases and J by 3 bases, with 8 bases of the junction left unmatched. Germline V lookup: CDR1 SGHTA, CDR2 FQGNSA. The CDR3 extends over 17 amino acids. The CDR3 region is CASSLTTGLAGFYEQYF. The CDR3 nucleotides are TGTGCCAGCAGCTTAACCACGGGACTAGCGGGCTTCTACGAGCAGTACTTC.

This clone was recorded at least ten times. This chain connects TRBV9 to TRBJ2-2; 9 bases are a match to TRBD2. The junction had 8 bases not matched to a gene; V was cut back by 0 bases and J by 2 bases. Germline loops: CDR1 SGDLS, CDR2 YYNGEE. The CDR3 runs 18 residues. The CDR3 DNA sequence: TGTGCCAGCAGCGTAGCTTTGAGGCTAGCGGGAAACACCGGGGAGCTGTTTTTT. Its protein product is CASSVALRLAGNTGELFF.

This clone is classed as medium-sized. The CDR3 here is CASSSQGDTEAFF. The DNA for the CDR3 is TGTGCCAGCAGCTCACAGGGGGACACTGAAGCTTTCTTT. J is TRBJ1-1 and V is TRBV5-5; 8 bases line up with TRBD1. The germline gives CDR1 SGHKS, CDR2 YYEKEE (reference sequence). The junction had 1 base not matched to a gene; V was cut back by 3 bases and J by 3 bases. CDR3 length equals 13 residues.

This clone qualifies as medium-sized (0.01 to 0.1%). The rearrangement uses TRBV7-2 and TRBJ2-1; TRBD1 might be the D (5 bases). Per the germline V gene, CDR1 is SGHTA and CDR2 is FQGNSA. The CDR3 spans 12 residues. The ends were cut back, 5 bases at V and 7 bases at J, with 9 bases in the middle. CDR3 bases: TGTGCCAGCAGCCCCCAGGGAAATGAGCAGTTCTTC. Residues: CASSPQGNEQFF.

This clone is termed large. The genes are TRBV27 and TRBJ1-5; TRBD1 agrees at 10 bases. Germline assignment: CDR1 MNHEY and CDR2 SMNVEV (reference sequence). Losses at the gene ends were 6 bases for V and 7 bases for J; bases not matched to a gene: 3. The CDR3 totals 13 residues. CDR3 coding DNA: TGTGCCAGCAGGGGACAGGGGAACCAGCCCCAGCATTTT. It is translated as CASRGQGNQPQHF.

This clone was seen many times. The chain uses TRBV7-3 and TRBJ1-2, with D hard to call. V was shortened by 5 bases and J by 8 bases, with 21 bases between the two germline ends. Germline V gene data show CDR1 as SGHTA and CDR2 as FQGTGA. The CDR3 extends over 15 amino acids. The CDR3 spells CASSPDPQGPEGYTF. The CDR3 DNA follows: TGTGCCAGCAGCCCCGACCCTCAAGGGCCTGAAGGCTACACCTTC.

This clone was observed at least ten times. This rearrangement joins TRBV7-8 to TRBJ2-1, with 7 bases that match TRBD1. CDR1 and CDR2 (germline): SGHVS, FQNEAQ. The CDR3 runs 14 residues. J lost 7 bases, V lost 3 bases, and 6 bases had no gene match. The CDR3 loop reads CASSFGTDFNEQFF. The DNA for the CDR3 is TGTGCCAGCAGCTTCGGGACAGATTTTAATGAGCAGTTCTTC.

This clone is medium-sized (0.01 to 0.1%) in the sample. This chain joins TRBV20-1 and TRBJ1-1; D remains unclear. Trimming took 6 bases from V and 10 from J, leaving 15 bases between them. CDR3 length: 11 amino acids. The germline V gene has CDR1 DFQATT and CDR2 SNEGSKA (reference sequence). CDR3 sequence reads: CSAPVGVGAFF. CDR3 bases: TGCAGTGCGCCGGTCGGGGTAGGAGCTTTCTTT.

This clone was detected ten times or more. The chain joins TRBV19 to TRBJ1-6, with TRBD1 matching 7 bases. The ends lost 8 bases at V and 5 bases at J; junction bases unmatched: 6. There are 14 residues in the CDR3. Germline CDR1 is LNHDA and CDR2 is SQIVND (reference sequence). The CDR3 is CASVRQGDNSPLHF. CDR3 DNA sequence: TGTGCCAGTGTTCGACAGGGAGATAATTCACCCCTCCACTTT.

This clone is medium-sized by share. V gene TRBV4-1 combines with J gene TRBJ2-1; D is perhaps TRBD1 (6 bases). Germline V lookup: CDR1 MGHRA, CDR2 YSYEKL. With 1 base removed from V and 0 bases from J, the gap between germline ends came to 13 bases. The CDR3 extends over 17 amino acids. The CDR3, as DNA: TGCGCCAGCAGCCAAGGAAACAGGGTGAGCTCCTACAATGAGCAGTTCTTC. It specifies CASSQGNRVSSYNEQFF.

This clone has ten or more counts. V and J are TRBV18 and TRBJ2-5; tentative D call: TRBD1 (6 bases). V lost 2 bases to trimming and J lost 4 bases, with 11 bases between them. The CDR3 spans 14 residues. Per germline, CDR1 KGHSH and CDR2 LQKENI. The CDR3 is CASSPGQGPETQYF. The DNA for the CDR3 is TGTGCCAGCTCACCAGGGCAGGGGCCAGAGACCCAGTACTTC.